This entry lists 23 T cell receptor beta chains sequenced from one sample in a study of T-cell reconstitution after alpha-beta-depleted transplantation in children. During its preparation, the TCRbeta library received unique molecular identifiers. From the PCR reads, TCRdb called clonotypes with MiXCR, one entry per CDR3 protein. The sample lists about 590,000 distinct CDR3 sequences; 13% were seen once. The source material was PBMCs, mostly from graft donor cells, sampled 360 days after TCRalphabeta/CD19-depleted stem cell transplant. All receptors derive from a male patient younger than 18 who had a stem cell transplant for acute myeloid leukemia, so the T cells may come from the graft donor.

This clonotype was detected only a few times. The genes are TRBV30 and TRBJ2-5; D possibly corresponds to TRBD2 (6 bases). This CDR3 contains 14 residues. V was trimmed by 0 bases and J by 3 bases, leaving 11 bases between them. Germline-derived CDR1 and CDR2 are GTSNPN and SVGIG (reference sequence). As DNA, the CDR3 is TGTGCCTGGAGTGTACTTAGCGGAGAAGAGACCCAGTACTTC. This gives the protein CAWSVLSGEETQYF. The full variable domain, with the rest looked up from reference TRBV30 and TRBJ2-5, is SQTIHQWPATLVQPVGSPLSLECTVEGTSNPNLYWYRQAAGRGLQLLFYSVGIGQISSEVPQNLSASRPQDRQFILSSKKLLLSDSGFYLCAWSVLSGEETQYFGPGTRLLVL.

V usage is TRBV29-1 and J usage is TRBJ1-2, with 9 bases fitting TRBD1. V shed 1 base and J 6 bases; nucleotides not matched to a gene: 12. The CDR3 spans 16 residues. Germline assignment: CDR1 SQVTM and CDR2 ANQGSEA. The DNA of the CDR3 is TGCAGCGTTGAAGGGGACAGGGTTCCTTTAAGGGATGGCTACACCTTC. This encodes CSVEGDRVPLRDGYTF.

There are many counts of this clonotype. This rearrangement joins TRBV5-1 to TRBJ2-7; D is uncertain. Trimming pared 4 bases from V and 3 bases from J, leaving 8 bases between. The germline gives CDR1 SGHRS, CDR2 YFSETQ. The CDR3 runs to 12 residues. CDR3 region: CASSRKDYEQYF. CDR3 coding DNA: TGCGCCAGCAGCCGAAAGGACTACGAGCAGTACTTC.

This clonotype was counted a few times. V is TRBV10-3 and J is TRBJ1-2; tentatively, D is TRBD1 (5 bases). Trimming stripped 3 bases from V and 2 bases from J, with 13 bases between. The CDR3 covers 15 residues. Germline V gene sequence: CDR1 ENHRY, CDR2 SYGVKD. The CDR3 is CAISDMGVGNYGYTF. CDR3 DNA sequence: TGTGCCATCAGTGATATGGGGGTTGGGAACTATGGCTACACCTTC.

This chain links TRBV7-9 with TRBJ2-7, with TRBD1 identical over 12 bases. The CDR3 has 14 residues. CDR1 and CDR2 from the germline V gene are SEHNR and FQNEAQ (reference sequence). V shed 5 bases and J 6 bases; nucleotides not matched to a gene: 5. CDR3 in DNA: TGTGCCAGCAGCCCCGGGACAGGGGGCATCGAGCAGTACTTC. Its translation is CASSPGTGGIEQYF.

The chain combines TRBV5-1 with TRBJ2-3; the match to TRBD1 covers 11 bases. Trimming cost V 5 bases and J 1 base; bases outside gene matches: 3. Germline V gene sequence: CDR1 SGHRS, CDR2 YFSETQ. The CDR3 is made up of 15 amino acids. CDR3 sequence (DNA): TGCGCCAGCAGGGAGGACAGGGGGCGCACAGATACGCAGTATTTT. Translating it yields CASREDRGRTDTQYF.

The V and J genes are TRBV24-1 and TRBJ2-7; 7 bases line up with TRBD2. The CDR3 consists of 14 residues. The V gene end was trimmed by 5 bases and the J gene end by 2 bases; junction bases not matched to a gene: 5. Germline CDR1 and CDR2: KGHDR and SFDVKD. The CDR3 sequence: CATSASGQPYEQYF. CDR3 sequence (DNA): TGTGCCACCAGTGCTAGCGGACAACCCTACGAGCAGTACTTC.

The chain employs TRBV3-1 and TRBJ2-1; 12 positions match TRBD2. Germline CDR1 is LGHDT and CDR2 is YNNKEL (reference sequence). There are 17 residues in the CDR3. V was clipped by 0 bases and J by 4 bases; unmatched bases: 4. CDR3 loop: CASSQDYGTSGYNEQFF. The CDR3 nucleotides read TGTGCCAGCAGCCAAGATTACGGGACTAGCGGGTACAATGAGCAGTTCTTC.

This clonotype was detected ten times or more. The CDR3 DNA reads TGTGCCAGCAGTTACTCGACTAGCGGGAGGGGGGAGTCCTACAATGAGCAGTTCTTC. Translated: CASSYSTSGRGESYNEQFF. The gene calls are TRBV6-2 or TRBV6-3 and TRBJ2-1; 14 bases fit TRBD2. Trimming at V came to 0 bases and at J to 1 base, leaving 5 bases not matched to a gene. CDR1 is MNHEY, CDR2 SVGEGT, per germline. The CDR3 runs to 19 residues.

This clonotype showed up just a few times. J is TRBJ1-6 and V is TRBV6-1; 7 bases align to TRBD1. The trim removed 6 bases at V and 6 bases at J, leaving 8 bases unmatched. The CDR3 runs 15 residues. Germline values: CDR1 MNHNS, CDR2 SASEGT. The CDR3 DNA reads TGTGCCAGCAGCGGGCCGGGACAGATTAATTCACCCCTCCACTTT. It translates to CASSGPGQINSPLHF.

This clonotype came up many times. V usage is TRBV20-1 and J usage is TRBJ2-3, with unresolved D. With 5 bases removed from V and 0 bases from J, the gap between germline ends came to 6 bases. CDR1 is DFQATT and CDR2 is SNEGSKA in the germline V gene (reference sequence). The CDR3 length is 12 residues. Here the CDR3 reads CSAGWSTDTQYF. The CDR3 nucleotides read TGCAGTGCTGGTTGGAGCACAGATACGCAGTATTTT.

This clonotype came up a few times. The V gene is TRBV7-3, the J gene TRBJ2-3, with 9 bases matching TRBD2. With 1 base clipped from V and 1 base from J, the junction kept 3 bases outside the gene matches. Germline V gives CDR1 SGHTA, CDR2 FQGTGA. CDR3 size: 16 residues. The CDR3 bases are TGTGCCAGCAGCTTAATAGTAGCGGGGGGCACAGATACGCAGTATTTT. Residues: CASSLIVAGGTDTQYF.

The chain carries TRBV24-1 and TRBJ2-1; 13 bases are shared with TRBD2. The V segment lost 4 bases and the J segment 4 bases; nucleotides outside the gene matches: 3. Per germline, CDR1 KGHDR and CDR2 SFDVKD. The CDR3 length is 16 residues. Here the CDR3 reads CATSDPGLAGYNEQFF. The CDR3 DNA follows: TGTGCCACCAGTGACCCGGGACTAGCGGGGTACAATGAGCAGTTCTTC.

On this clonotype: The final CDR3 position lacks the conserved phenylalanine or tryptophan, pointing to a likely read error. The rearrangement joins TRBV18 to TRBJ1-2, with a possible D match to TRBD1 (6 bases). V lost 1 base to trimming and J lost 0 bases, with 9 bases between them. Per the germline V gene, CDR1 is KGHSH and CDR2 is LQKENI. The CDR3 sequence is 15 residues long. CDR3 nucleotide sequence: TGTGCCAGCTCACCACTCGGACAGCCTAACTATGGCTACACCGTC. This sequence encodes CASSPLGQPNYGYTV.

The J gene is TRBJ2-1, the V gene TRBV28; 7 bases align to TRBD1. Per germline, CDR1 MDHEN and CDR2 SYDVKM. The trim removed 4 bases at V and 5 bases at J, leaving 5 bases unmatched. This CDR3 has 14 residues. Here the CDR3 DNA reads TGTGCCAGCAGTTCCAGGGGGTGGGACAATGAGCAGTTCTTC. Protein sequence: CASSSRGWDNEQFF.

For the CDR3, the DNA is TGTGCCAGCAGCTTATATAACACAGTGGCCGGGGAGCTGTTTTTT. Its translation is CASSLYNTVAGELFF. The chain is built from TRBV7-3 and TRBJ2-2; D remains unclear. The germline CDR1 and CDR2 sequences are SGHTA and FQGTGA. The germline V and J ends were trimmed by 2 bases and 6 bases, with 13 bases remaining between them. The CDR3 length is 15 residues.

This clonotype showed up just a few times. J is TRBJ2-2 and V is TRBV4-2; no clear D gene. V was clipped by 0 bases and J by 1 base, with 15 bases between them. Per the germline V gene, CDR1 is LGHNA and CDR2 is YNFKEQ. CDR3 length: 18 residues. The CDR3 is CASSQDPMSRLNTGELFF. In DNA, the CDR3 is TGTGCCAGCAGCCAAGATCCAATGAGTAGGCTGAACACCGGGGAGCTGTTTTTT.

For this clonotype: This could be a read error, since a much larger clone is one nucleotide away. The CDR3 reads CASSLPGLAFRETQYF. Written as DNA, the CDR3 is TGTGCCAGCAGTTTACCAGGACTAGCATTTCGAGAGACCCAGTACTTC. The rearrangement uses TRBV28 and TRBJ2-5; 8 nucleotides align to TRBD2. Germline trimming cut 2 bases from V and 4 bases from J; bases unmatched to any gene: 9. Germline CDR1 and CDR2: MDHEN and SYDVKM. The CDR3 length is 16 residues.

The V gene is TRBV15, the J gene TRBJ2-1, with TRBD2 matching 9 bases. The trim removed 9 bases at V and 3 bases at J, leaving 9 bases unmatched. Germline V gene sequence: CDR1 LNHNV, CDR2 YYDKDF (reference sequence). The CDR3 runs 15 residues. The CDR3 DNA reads TGTGCCACTGCTATTAATAGCGGGGGCTACAATGAGCAGTTCTTC. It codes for CATAINSGGYNEQFF.

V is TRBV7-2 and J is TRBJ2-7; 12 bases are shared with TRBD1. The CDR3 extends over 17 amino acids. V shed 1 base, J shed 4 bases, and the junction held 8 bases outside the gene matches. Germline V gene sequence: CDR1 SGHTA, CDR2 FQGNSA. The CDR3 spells CASSLVGTGGAEYEQYF. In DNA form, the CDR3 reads TGTGCCAGCAGCTTAGTAGGGACAGGGGGCGCAGAGTACGAGCAGTACTTC.

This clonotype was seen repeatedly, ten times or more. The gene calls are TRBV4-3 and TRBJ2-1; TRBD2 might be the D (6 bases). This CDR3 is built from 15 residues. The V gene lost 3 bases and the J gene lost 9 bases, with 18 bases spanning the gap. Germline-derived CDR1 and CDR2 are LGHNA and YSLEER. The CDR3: CASSQETRAPTEQFF. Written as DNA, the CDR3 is TGCGCCAGCAGCCAGGAGACTAGGGCCCCCACTGAGCAGTTCTTC.

The CDR3 DNA reads TGTGCCAGCAGTTATCCCGGGCCTTCCAGAGGGGAGCTGTTTTTT. Protein product: CASSYPGPSRGELFF. The chain couples TRBV6-2 or TRBV6-3 to TRBJ2-2; D is undetermined. The ends were cut back, 3 bases at V and 8 bases at J, with 16 bases in the middle. The V gene's germline CDR1 is MNHEY and CDR2 SVGEGT. This CDR3 comprises 15 residues.

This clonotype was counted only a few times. CDR3 protein: CASSAEARGLARTDTQYF. The CDR3 nucleotides are TGTGCCAGCAGCGCAGAAGCCCGGGGACTAGCGAGAACAGATACGCAGTATTTT. The V call is TRBV9, the J call TRBJ2-3, with TRBD2 identical over 10 bases. This CDR3 has 18 residues. Germline CDR1 is SGDLS and CDR2 is YYNGEE. The V gene end was trimmed by 3 bases and the J gene end by 3 bases; junction bases not matched to a gene: 13. The full variable domain, its missing parts supplied by reference TRBV9 and TRBJ2-3, is DSGVTQTPKHLITATGQRVTLRCSPRSGDLSVYWYQQSLDQGLQFLIQYYNGEERAKGNILERFSAQQFPDLHSELNLSSLELGDSALYFCASSAEARGLARTDTQYFGPGTRLTVL.